These T cell receptor beta chains were read from a single sample in a study of cytomegalovirus exposure and HLA in healthy donors. Sequencing was performed with immunoSEQ multiplex PCR; in TCRdb, only in-frame clones are kept and a portion is missing. The table lists about 59,000 clones, approximately 75% of them singletons. The sample was PBMCs. The receptor source for this set is a man aged 25 to 40 in good health and CMV-seropositive. Each CDR3 is given with its conserved first and last residue. D genes are given only for firm matches. Expanded clones get a size class; other rows say once, few or many, or leave the size out.

D	size	V	J	DNA	CDR3
TRBD1	.	TRBV7-7	TRBJ2-4	TGTGCTAGCAGCTTTAGTTATAGGGACAGGGACTTCCGATGGAAAAACATTCAGTACTTC	CASSFSYRDRDFRWKNIQYF
.	.	TRBV12-5	TRBJ2-1	TGTGCTAGTGGCCCGAGCTCCTACAATGAGCAGTTCTTC	CASGPSSYNEQFF
TRBD1	once	TRBV9	TRBJ1-1	TGTGCCAGCAGCGTGGGTGGACAGGGAGAAACTGAAGCTTTCTTT	CASSVGGQGETEAFF
TRBD1	large	TRBV6-5	TRBJ2-7	TGTGCCAGCGGGACAGGGGGCGTTACCCGGTACGAGCAGTACTTC	CASGTGGVTRYEQYF
TRBD1	.	TRBV5-1	TRBJ1-1	TGCGCCAGCAGCTCGGGACAGGTCCCGAACACTGAAGCTTTCTTT	CASSSGQVPNTEAFF
.	.	TRBV6-5	TRBJ1-6	TGTGCCGTCGGGAGAGGAGGAGATAATTCACCCCTCCACTTT	CAVGRGGDNSPLHF
.	.	TRBV27	TRBJ2-7	TGTGCCAGCAGTTTGGGCCCCCCGGGGGCCTACGAGCAGTACTTC	CASSLGPPGAYEQYF
.	.	TRBV4-1	TRBJ2-3	TGCGCCAGCAGCCTAGGGACTGCTAGCACAGATACGCAGTATTTT	CASSLGTASTDTQYF
.	.	TRBV28	TRBJ1-1	TGTGCCAGCAGTTTAGGCCCCAGGGGAACTGAAGCTTTCTTT	CASSLGPRGTEAFF
TRBD2	.	TRBV7-7	TRBJ2-2	TGTGCTAGCAGCTTACGCCTGGGGAGGGACACCGGGGAGCTGTTTTTT	CASSLRLGRDTGELFF
.	.	TRBV6-4	TRBJ2-7	TGTGCCAGCAGTGTCGCGGGGGGACAGGGCTCCTACGAGCAGTACTTC	CASSVAGGQGSYEQYF
.	.	TRBV25-1	TRBJ1-4	TGTGCCAGCAGTGAATGGTCGACAGGCCCTAATGAAAAACTGTTTTTT	CASSEWSTGPNEKLFF
TRBD1	.	TRBV9	TRBJ1-4	TGTGCCAGCGGGGGACAGGGTGGTGAAAAACTGTTTTTT	CASGGQGGEKLFF
.	.	TRBV30	TRBJ2-5	TGTGCCTGGAGCTACTCGCCAGGGAGGGAGACCCAGTACTTC	CAWSYSPGRETQYF
.	.	TRBV5-1	TRBJ2-3	TGCGCCAGCAGCTGGGGGGTAACAGATACGCAGTATTTT	CASSWGVTDTQYF
.	once	TRBV7-2	TRBJ2-1	TGTGCCAGCAGCCCCGTGGAGAGCAACAATGAGCAGTTCTTC	CASSPVESNNEQFF
.	few	TRBV4-3	TRBJ2-7	TGCGCCAGCAGCCTGCGCCGGGGATCCGAGCAGTACTTC	CASSLRRGSEQYF
.	.	TRBV19	TRBJ2-5	TGTGCCAGTAGTATAGATCGGACGGGGGTCCGACCAAACCAAGAGACCCAGTACTTC	CASSIDRTGVRPNQETQYF
.	.	TRBV19	TRBJ1-5	TGTGCCAGTAGTATGGGGGGACTAGCTCAGCCCCAGCATTTT	CASSMGGLAQPQHF
TRBD1	.	TRBV9	TRBJ1-6	TGTGCCAGCAGCGTAGACTCGGACAGGGGTTCACCCCTCCACTTT	CASSVDSDRGSPLHF
TRBD1	.	TRBV15	TRBJ1-3	TGTGCCACCAGCGGATTGCCCCCGGACAGGGCATCTCTACGCATCGGGTACACCATATATTTT	CATSGLPPDRASLRIGYTIYF
.	.	TRBV28	TRBJ2-3	TGTGCCAGCAGTCCCGAACTCAGGGGAAGGGGGACAGATACGCAGTATTTT	CASSPELRGRGTDTQYF
TRBD1	.	TRBV10-3	TRBJ2-7	TGTGCCGTAGGGAAGAATACCGGGACAGACGAGCAGTACTTC	CAVGKNTGTDEQYF
TRBD2	.	TRBV5-1	TRBJ2-5	TGCGCCAGCAGCTCGAAGGCTAGCGGGGGGCAGGAGACCCAGTACTTC	CASSSKASGGQETQYF
TRBD2	.	TRBV5-1	TRBJ2-4	TGCGCCAGCAGCCCACGCGGACTAGCGCGGGTAGCCAAAAACATTCAGTACTTC	CASSPRGLARVAKNIQYF
.	.	TRBV25-1	TRBJ2-5	TGTGCCAGCAGTGACTCCACTCGTACCCAGTACTTC	CASSDSTRTQYF
TRBD2	.	TRBV9	TRBJ2-2	TGTGCCAGCAGCGCTGAGCGGGGGGGAGCCGGGGAGCTGTTTTTT	CASSAERGGAGELFF